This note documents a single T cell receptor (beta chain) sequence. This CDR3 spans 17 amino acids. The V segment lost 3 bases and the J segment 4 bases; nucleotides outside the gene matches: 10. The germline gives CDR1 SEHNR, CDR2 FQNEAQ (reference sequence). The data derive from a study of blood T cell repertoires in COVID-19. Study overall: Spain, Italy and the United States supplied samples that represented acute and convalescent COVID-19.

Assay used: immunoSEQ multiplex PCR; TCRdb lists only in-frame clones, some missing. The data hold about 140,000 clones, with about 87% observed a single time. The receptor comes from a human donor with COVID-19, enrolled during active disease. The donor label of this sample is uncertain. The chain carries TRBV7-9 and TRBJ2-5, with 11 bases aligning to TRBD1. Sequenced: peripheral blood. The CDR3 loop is CASSFTSGTGGRETQYF. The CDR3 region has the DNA TGTGCCAGCAGCTTTACCTCCGGGACAGGGGGAAGAGAGACCCAGTACTTC.